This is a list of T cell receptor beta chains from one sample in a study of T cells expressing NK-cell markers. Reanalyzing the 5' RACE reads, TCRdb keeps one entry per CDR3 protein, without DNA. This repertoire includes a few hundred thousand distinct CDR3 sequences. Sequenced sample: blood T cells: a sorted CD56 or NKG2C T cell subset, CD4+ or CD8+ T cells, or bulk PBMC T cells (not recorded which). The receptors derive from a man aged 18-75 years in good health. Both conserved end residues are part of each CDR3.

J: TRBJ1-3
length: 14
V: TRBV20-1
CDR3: CSASFYRGEDTIYF

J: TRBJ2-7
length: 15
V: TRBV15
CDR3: CATSGQTGTLYEQYF

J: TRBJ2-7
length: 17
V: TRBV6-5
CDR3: CASSYSRGRDGSYEQYF

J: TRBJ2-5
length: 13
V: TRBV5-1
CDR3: CASSGTRMETQYF

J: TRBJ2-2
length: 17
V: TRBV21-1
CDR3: CASSKDLGPLTAGELFF

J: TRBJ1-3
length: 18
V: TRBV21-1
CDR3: CASSTITGTGGSGNTIYF

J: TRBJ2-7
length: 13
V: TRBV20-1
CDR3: CSVRTGGPNEQYF

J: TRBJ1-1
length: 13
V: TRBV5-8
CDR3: CASSLQGRTEAFF

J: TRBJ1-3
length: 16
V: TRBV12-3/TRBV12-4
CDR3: CASSWDRGFSGNTIYF

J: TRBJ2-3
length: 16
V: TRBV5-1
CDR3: CASSFDVGGPADTQYF